The 29 T cell receptor beta chains in this list originate from one sample, sequenced in a study of molecular identifiers for immune sequencing clone quantification. TCRdb re-called the PCR reads through MiXCR, storing one row per CDR3 protein. The profile shows about 320,000 distinct CDR3 sequences, roughly a quarter of them singletons. Sequencing input: naive CD8+ T cells from blood, with Jurkat cell RNA spiked in. The sample's subset: FACS-sorted CD8+CD4-CCR7+CD45RA+ naive T cells. All receptors come from a human donor in good health. Some libraries in this study had Jurkat cell RNA spiked in.

The V call is TRBV20-1, the J call TRBJ2-7; TRBD1 is a possible D gene (6 bases). Trimming stripped 0 bases from V and 3 bases from J, with 18 bases between. Germline CDR1 reads DFQATT; CDR2 reads SNEGSKA (reference sequence). The CDR3 spans 16 residues. Written as DNA, the CDR3 is TGCAGTGCTAGAGACCTGCAGGGGTCCCCGCACTACGAGCAGTACTTC. Encoded protein: CSARDLQGSPHYEQYF.

The gene calls are TRBV10-3 and TRBJ2-1, with D tentatively TRBD1 (5 bases). Germline CDR1 reads ENHRY; CDR2 reads SYGVKD. V lost 2 bases and J 9 bases, leaving 8 bases between the germline ends. This CDR3 has 12 residues. The CDR3 loop is CAISEGAAEQFF. CDR3 nucleotides: TGTGCCATCAGTGAGGGGGCGGCTGAGCAGTTCTTC.

This clonotype was detected ten times or more. V and J are TRBV27 and TRBJ2-7; D might be TRBD1 (6 bases). This CDR3 is 14 amino acids long. V lost 5 bases and J 4 bases, leaving 15 bases between the germline ends. Germline-derived CDR1 and CDR2 are MNHEY and SMNVEV (reference sequence). As DNA, the CDR3 is TGTGCCAGCAGTCCGACCCAAACAGGGTACGAGCAGTACTTC. Its protein product is CASSPTQTGYEQYF.

This clonotype was detected only a few times. The chain joins TRBV5-4 to TRBJ1-1; no reliable D call. Trimming took off 6 bases at V and 5 bases at J, with 14 bases between the two ends. The CDR3 has 13 residues. Per the germline V gene, CDR1 is SGHNT and CDR2 is YYREEE (reference sequence). The CDR3 spells CASTPPGRTEAFF. The CDR3 DNA reads as TGTGCCAGCACCCCACCGGGGAGGACTGAAGCTTTCTTT. The variable domain in full, completed from reference TRBV5-4 and TRBJ1-1, reads ETGVTQSPTHLIKTRGQQVTLRCSSQSGHNTVSWYQQALGQGPQFIFQYYREEENGRGNFPPRFSGLQFPNYSSELNVNALELDDSALYLCASTPPGRTEAFFGQGTRLTVV.

This clonotype was found once. This chain connects TRBV11-2 to TRBJ1-6, with a tentative D call TRBD1 (5 bases). This CDR3 contains 13 residues. From germline, CDR1 is SGHAT and CDR2 FQNNGV. Between the trimmed V and J ends, which lost 1 base and 14 bases, there was a span of 12 bases. In nucleotides, the CDR3 is TGTGCCAGCAGCTTAGGACAGTTCCCCACCCTCCACTTT. The encoded protein is CASSLGQFPTLHF.

This clonotype was counted a few times. The CDR3 loop reads CASGPGQRYEQFF. CDR3 DNA sequence: TGTGCCAGCGGGCCCGGGCAGCGCTATGAGCAGTTCTTC. The chain recombines TRBV7-6 with TRBJ2-1; D gene uncertain. CDR3 length: 13 amino acids. The V end lost 8 bases, the J end lost 8 bases, and 16 bases lay between the germline ends. Germline V CDR1 and CDR2: SGHVS, FNYEAQ.

This clonotype has only a few counts. J is TRBJ1-4 and V is TRBV13; possibly TRBD1 for D (6 bases). V shed 5 bases and J shed 3 bases, with 13 bases lying between them. This CDR3 region has 15 residues. Looked up from germline, CDR1 is PRHDT and CDR2 is FYEKMQ (reference sequence). The CDR3 loop reads CASSINRAANEKLFF. CDR3 DNA: TGTGCCAGCAGCATCAACAGGGCAGCTAATGAAAAACTGTTTTTT.

The chain recombines TRBV4-3 with TRBJ2-4; D may correspond to TRBD1 or TRBD2 (5 bases each). The CDR3 has 17 residues. CDR1 is LGHNA, CDR2 YSLEER, per germline. The V end lost 0 bases, the J end lost 0 bases, and 12 bases lay between the germline ends. The DNA for the CDR3 is TGCGCCAGCAGCCAAGAAGTAGGGACCTTAGCCAAAAACATTCAGTACTTC. This codes for CASSQEVGTLAKNIQYF.

In its sample, this clonotype was seen a few times. The CDR3 DNA reads TGCGCCAGCAGCCAAGATAAGATCGGGAGCACAGATACGCAGTATTTT. This codes for CASSQDKIGSTDTQYF. The V gene is TRBV4-3, the J gene TRBJ2-3; no clear D. The CDR3 runs 16 residues. Trimming cost V 0 bases and J 0 bases, with 10 bases left between them. Germline V lookup: CDR1 LGHNA, CDR2 YSLEER.

At least ten counts were recorded for this clonotype. The CDR3 loop reads CASSLGQSRPQHF. The CDR3, as DNA: TGTGCCAGCAGCTTAGGCCAGTCACGGCCCCAGCATTTT. The chain links TRBV7-2 to TRBJ1-5; D unresolved. Germline V gene lookup returns CDR1 SGHTA and CDR2 FQGNSA. The CDR3 is 13 amino acids. Trimming removed 1 base from V and 9 bases from J, with 10 bases in between.

The sample holds a few counts of this clonotype. This sequence joins TRBV27 and TRBJ2-3; D perhaps matches TRBD1 (6 bases). The germline V gene encodes CDR1 MNHEY and CDR2 SMNVEV (reference sequence). The length of the CDR3 is 13 residues. Trimming removed 4 bases from V and 4 bases from J, with 9 bases in between. The DNA of the CDR3 is TGTGCCAGCAGTTGGACAGCGGCAGATACGCAGTATTTT. This translates into CASSWTAADTQYF.

This clonotype was picked up a small number of times. This chain joins TRBV28 and TRBJ2-7; D possibly corresponds to TRBD2 (5 bases). V was pared by 5 bases and J by 6 bases, with 11 bases between. The germline V gene encodes CDR1 MDHEN and CDR2 SYDVKM. The CDR3 covers 12 residues. CDR3 nucleotide sequence: TGTGCCAGCAGTACCCCCGGGGTCGAGCAGTACTTC. Protein: CASSTPGVEQYF.

This clonotype appeared many times. This rearrangement joins TRBV30 to TRBJ1-3; D remains ambiguous. V dropped 3 bases and J dropped 3 bases, with 6 bases sitting between them. In germline, CDR1 is GTSNPN, CDR2 SVGIG (reference sequence). CDR3 length: 12 amino acids. The CDR3 spells CAWRQFGNTIYF. CDR3 DNA: TGTGCCTGGAGGCAATTTGGAAACACCATATATTTT.

This clonotype was detected only once. No conserved phenylalanine or tryptophan is present at the end of the CDR3, so a read error is the likely explanation. The chain couples TRBV7-9 to TRBJ2-5; 10 bases are shared with TRBD2. Germline CDR1 is SEHNR and CDR2 is FQNEAQ (reference sequence). The CDR3 contains 18 residues. V trimming: 4 bases; J trimming: 5 bases; junction bases outside the gene matches: 16. The CDR3 reads CASSSPPRNLAGAETQYL. DNA of the CDR3: TGTGCCAGCAGCTCACCGCCACGGAATCTAGCGGGGGCGGAGACCCAGTACCTC.

This clonotype was observed many times. V and J are TRBV5-1 and TRBJ1-1; 7 bases map to TRBD1. This CDR3 has 15 amino acids. CDR1 and CDR2 from the germline V gene are SGHRS and YFSETQ. Losses at the gene ends were 4 bases for V and 4 bases for J; bases not matched to a gene: 10. CDR3 protein: CASSNRDRYGTEAFF. CDR3 bases: TGCGCCAGCAGCAACCGGGACAGATACGGCACTGAAGCTTTCTTT. The whole variable domain, filled in from reference TRBV5-1 and TRBJ1-1, reads KAGVTQTPRYLIKTRGQQVTLSCSPISGHRSVSWYQQTPGQGLQFLFEYFSETQRNKGNFPGRFSGRQFSNSRSEMNVSTLELGDSALYLCASSNRDRYGTEAFFGQGTRLTVV.

This clonotype turned up a few times. V and J are TRBV29-1 and TRBJ2-5; weak D call: TRBD1 (5 bases). V was pared by 2 bases and J by 7 bases, with 23 bases between. The CDR3 consists of 16 residues. Germline V gene lookup returns CDR1 SQVTM and CDR2 ANQGSEA. The CDR3 bases are TGCAGCGTTGAAAGTTCCAGGGCTCAAGGGTATGGGACCCAGTACTTC. This codes for CSVESSRAQGYGTQYF.

Turning to this clonotype: Being one base from a much bigger clone, this may be a read error. The chain couples TRBV7-9 to TRBJ1-5; unclear D gene. The germline V gene has CDR1 SEHNR and CDR2 FQNEAQ (reference sequence). Trimming left V 4 bases short and J 4 bases short, with 11 bases between. The CDR3 length is 14 residues. Here the CDR3 DNA reads TGTGCCAGCAGCTCCGGGCAAAAGAATCAGCCCCAGCATTTT. Its protein product is CASSSGQKNQPQHF.

This clonotype occurred a few times. The chain uses TRBV23-1 and TRBJ1-5; D perhaps matches TRBD1 (5 bases). TRBV23-1 is an open reading frame whose function is uncertain. The CDR3 covers 17 residues. Deletions cut 0 bases from V and 0 bases from J, with 12 bases between. The CDR3 coding sequence is TGCGCCAGCAGTCAATCCCCAGGGCAGACTAGCAATCAGCCCCAGCATTTT. Its protein is CASSQSPGQTSNQPQHF.

This rearrangement joins TRBV27 to TRBJ2-7; 10 bases are a match to TRBD2. This CDR3 contains 15 residues. After removal of 2 bases from V and 5 bases from J, the junction contained 6 bases not matched to a gene. Germline V gene sequence: CDR1 MNHEY, CDR2 SMNVEV (reference sequence). CDR3 protein: CASSLRAGGPHEQYF. DNA of the CDR3: TGTGCCAGCAGTTTACGAGCGGGAGGGCCCCACGAGCAGTACTTC.

This clonotype occurred a few times. The chain has TRBV19 and TRBJ2-1, with 10 bases fitting TRBD2. After removal of 6 bases from V and 5 bases from J, the junction contained 4 bases not matched to a gene. The CDR3 runs to 14 residues. The germline CDR1 and CDR2 sequences are LNHDA and SQIVND (reference sequence). The CDR3: CASSGLAAHNEQFF. CDR3 nucleotide sequence: TGTGCCAGTAGCGGACTAGCGGCCCACAATGAGCAGTTCTTC. The full variable domain, rest sourced from reference TRBV19 and TRBJ2-1, is DGGITQSPKYLFRKEGQNVTLSCEQNLNHDAMYWYRQDPGQGLRLIYYSQIVNDFQKGDIAEGYSVSREKKESFPLTVTSAQKNPTAFYLCASSGLAAHNEQFFGPGTRLTVL.

A few counts support this clonotype. The rearrangement joins TRBV11-2 to TRBJ2-1, with 10 bases lining up with TRBD1. Germline trimming cut 2 bases from V and 8 bases from J; bases unmatched to any gene: 9. The germline V gene encodes CDR1 SGHAT and CDR2 FQNNGV. This CDR3 spans 16 amino acids. The CDR3 DNA reads TGTGCCAGCAGCTTAACCCCGGGACAGGGGTCCCATGAGCAGTTCTTC. Amino acids: CASSLTPGQGSHEQFF.

Of note for this clonotype: One base away lies a much larger clone, so this may be a sequencing read error. Lacking the conserved final phenylalanine or tryptophan, this CDR3 likely reflects a read error. The chain combines TRBV4-3 with TRBJ1-2; D might be TRBD1 (5 bases). Trimming cost V 2 bases and J 8 bases, with 18 bases left between them. Germline V gives CDR1 LGHNA, CDR2 YSLEER. The CDR3 spans 15 residues. CDR3 DNA: TGCGCCAGCAGCCAAAGATCAGGGATTGTGAGGGGCTACACCTCC. It encodes CASSQRSGIVRGYTS.

Note on this clonotype: A read error may produce the germline difference seen at one junction end. The chain recombines TRBV30 with TRBJ2-5, with no clear D. Germline V gene sequence: CDR1 GTSNPN, CDR2 SVGIG (reference sequence). This CDR3 is built from 12 residues. In DNA, the CDR3 is TGTGCCTGGAGTGTGGGTGCAGAGAACCAGTACTTC. Translating gives CAWSVGAENQYF.

V is TRBV7-6 and J is TRBJ2-3; 13 bases map to TRBD2. CDR1 and CDR2 (germline): SGHVS, FNYEAQ. The ends lost 4 bases at V and 5 bases at J; junction bases unmatched: 18. The CDR3 consists of 20 residues. Here the CDR3 reads CASSWRTGTGTSGMGDTQYF. CDR3 nucleotides: TGTGCCAGCAGCTGGAGAACTGGGACAGGGACTAGCGGGATGGGAGATACGCAGTATTTT.

On this clonotype itself: A single base separates this from a much larger clone, so it may be a read error. The rearrangement joins TRBV12-3 or TRBV12-4 to TRBJ2-2, with D possibly being TRBD1 (6 bases). The CDR3 covers 13 residues. The CDR3 DNA is TGTGCCGGCAGTACAGGGTTCCCCGGGGAGCTGTTTTTT. This gives the protein CAGSTGFPGELFF.

The rearrangement joins TRBV4-1 to TRBJ1-5; a weak D match, TRBD1 (5 bases). V was pared by 1 base and J by 0 bases, with 13 bases between. The V gene's germline CDR1 is MGHRA and CDR2 YSYEKL. This CDR3 region has 17 residues. The CDR3 DNA is TGCGCCAGCAGCCAAGGTTGGGGGACTTATAGCAATCAGCCCCAGCATTTT. This encodes CASSQGWGTYSNQPQHF.

This clonotype was recorded at least ten times. The CDR3 region is CASSQGALMGANVLTF. CDR3 in DNA: TGCGCCAGCAGCCAGGGGGCCCTGATGGGGGCCAACGTCCTGACTTTC. The V call is TRBV4-3, the J call TRBJ2-6; D perhaps matches TRBD1 (6 bases). V dropped 3 bases and J dropped 4 bases, with 13 bases sitting between them. The length of the CDR3 is 16 residues. Germline V gene lookup returns CDR1 LGHNA and CDR2 YSLEER.

This clonotype was seen at least ten times. CDR3 region: CASSPRQGLTEAFF. The CDR3 DNA follows: TGTGCCAGCAGTCCCCGACAGGGCCTTACTGAAGCTTTCTTT. The chain recombines TRBV28 with TRBJ1-1, with 7 bases aligning to TRBD1. The CDR3 loop spans 14 amino acids. Trimming took 5 bases from V and 5 from J; bases not matched to a gene: 8. Germline CDR1 MDHEN, CDR2 SYDVKM.

This clonotype was observed a few times. The CDR3: CASSPSGWLAGALEQYF. DNA of the CDR3: TGTGCCAGCAGCCCTAGCGGGTGGCTAGCGGGTGCTCTAGAGCAGTACTTC. This chain joins TRBV11-2 and TRBJ2-7; 8 nucleotides line up with TRBD2. Per germline, CDR1 SGHAT and CDR2 FQNNGV. J lost 7 bases, V lost 5 bases, and 19 bases had no gene match. The CDR3 spans 17 residues.